This T cell receptor (beta chain) was sequenced during a study of blood T cell repertoires in COVID-19. Overall study: Donors in the United States, Italy and Spain gave samples during acute or convalescent COVID-19. PBMCs, B-cell-depleted T cells, or T cells were the source of the cDNA or gDNA that made up the material.

The authors' processing: Cell counts per sample came from amplifying reference gene primers. The repertoire was sequenced with immunoSEQ multiplex PCR; TCRdb's copy has only in-frame clones and lacks some. V and J calls and clone size follow that table, whereas D and trimming were derived from the DNA. The sample includes over 100,000 clones, around three quarters of them seen just once. CDR3 length: 15 residues. V lost 7 bases and J lost 5, with 17 bases in between. Germline V gives CDR1 MNHNY, CDR2 SVGAGI (reference sequence). The receptor was isolated from a human donor in a cohort sampled during active or convalescent COVID-19. The gene calls are TRBV6-6 and TRBJ1-4, with D maybe TRBD1 (5 bases). Specimen: peripheral blood. CDR3 loop: CASTPLGRQNEKLFF. As DNA, the CDR3 is TGTGCCAGCACCCCGCTGGGGCGACAAAATGAAAAACTGTTTTTT.